Here is one T cell receptor beta chain with its context. What it binds is not known. From germline, CDR1 is SSHAT and CDR2 FNYEAQ (reference sequence). The V and J ends lost 1 base and 4 bases, in that order; junction bases with no gene match: 2. The CDR3 is 15 amino acids. The source of the sample is a study of ipilimumab plus nivolumab after autologous stem cell transplantation. About the research overall: Median doses per patient: roughly five ipilimumab, under ten nivolumab.

Overall study results and limits: TCR repertoire, Treg phenotype and gut microbiota reportedly support more study of this approach.

TCRdb's table, derived via immunoSEQ multiplex PCR, lists solely in-frame clones and lacks some. The sample contains over 80,000 clones, about 83% of which appear only once. The sequencing here drew on PBMCs, taken in a trial of ipilimumab plus nivolumab as post-transplant consolidation. The chain combines TRBV7-7 with TRBJ2-5; 11 bases map to TRBD2. The origin of this receptor is a male donor with diffuse large B-cell lymphoma. The CDR3: CASSLGSGGGETQYF. The CDR3 nucleotides read TGTGCCAGCAGCTTAGGTAGCGGGGGGGGAGAGACCCAGTACTTC.